This T cell receptor (beta chain) was sequenced during a study of blood T cell repertoires in COVID-19. At the level of the study: Spain, Italy and the United States supplied samples that represented acute and convalescent COVID-19.

How the authors handled the data: Counts of nucleated cells, estimated from reference gene primer amplification, were obtained. Method: immunoSEQ multiplex PCR; TCRdb's copy keeps in-frame clones and lacks some. V, J and clone size derive from that table, while D and trimming were established from the DNA sequence. The sample consists of 240,000 or so clones, roughly 80% of them appearing once. Seattle's cohort entered during active infection and was followed longitudinally. The CDR3 length is 14 residues. Germline CDR1 MNHEY, CDR2 SVGEGT. J lost 4 bases, V lost 3 bases, and 3 bases had no gene match.

The sample comprised peripheral blood. The rearrangement links TRBV6-2 or TRBV6-3 to TRBJ2-5; 9 bases line up with TRBD2. This clonotype was sampled from a woman at least 80 years old with COVID-19, enrolled during active disease. The CDR3 DNA is TGTGCCAGCAGTTATAGCGGGGGAACAGAGACCCAGTACTTC. This encodes CASSYSGGTETQYF.